This T cell receptor (beta chain) was obtained from a study of T cell responses to AZD1222 COVID-19 vaccine. Study results and limitations: The study found vaccine-associated CD4 TCRs spanning spike, dominant at 160-218 and 743-854. Only after the peak T cell response were repertoires sampled. Seropositive at baseline were only a handful of AZD1222 recipients.

This clone was found once. Its target is unknown. This same CDR3 is encoded by further DNA sequences in the sample. Germline V gene sequence: CDR1 SGHNT, CDR2 YYREEE (reference sequence). V gave up 2 bases and J gave up 0 bases, with 13 bases separating them. The CDR3 consists of 16 residues. Produced via immunoSEQ multiplex PCR; TCRdb's table is partial and in-frame only. This table holds 90,000 to 120,000 clones, 85% to 90% found once. The chain recombines TRBV5-4 with TRBJ2-3; D is unclear. The TCR was taken from an adult in good health. Specimen: peripheral blood, collected on day 0 of AZD1222 vaccination. As DNA, the CDR3 is TGTGCCAGCAGCTTAGGAGCGCGCGCTAGCACAGATACGCAGTATTTT. Residues: CASSLGARASTDTQYF.